Listed below are T cell receptor beta chains from one sample, sequenced in a study of T-cell reconstitution after alpha-beta-depleted transplantation in children. TCRdb re-called the PCR reads with MiXCR, one entry per CDR3 protein. In the table there are 200,000 to 250,000 distinct CDR3 sequences, roughly 8.3% of which are singletons. The source was PBMCs, mostly from graft donor cells, collected 360 days after TCRalphabeta/CD19-depleted stem cell transplant. These TCRs come from a male patient between 2 and 9 years old who had a stem cell transplant for acute myeloid leukemia, so the T cells may come from the graft donor. The CDR3 runs from the conserved cysteine through the conserved F or W. A D gene is named only where the DNA matches it firmly. The size field is filled for only some rows; it gives once, few, many or a size class.

cdr3_nt: TGTGCCAGCAGCTTAGGCGACGGAACGAGGCAGCCCCAGCATTTT
cdr3_aa: CASSLGDGTRQPQHF
cdr3_length: 15
d_call: -
v_call: TRBV7-9
clone_size: -
j_call: TRBJ1-5

cdr3_nt: TGTGCCAGCAGCTCGGGCACAGATACGCAGTATTTT
cdr3_aa: CASSSGTDTQYF
cdr3_length: 12
d_call: -
v_call: TRBV7-3
clone_size: many
j_call: TRBJ2-3

cdr3_nt: TGTGCCACCAACCTGACACCTTATGGCTACACCTTC
cdr3_aa: CATNLTPYGYTF
cdr3_length: 12
d_call: -
v_call: TRBV28
clone_size: many
j_call: TRBJ1-2

cdr3_nt: TGTGCCAGCAGACCCTTGACAGGGGGCAAGATCGGGGAGCTGTTTTTT
cdr3_aa: CASRPLTGGKIGELFF
cdr3_length: 16
d_call: TRBD1
v_call: TRBV12-3/TRBV12-4
clone_size: few
j_call: TRBJ2-2

cdr3_nt: TGTGCCAGTAGTATGGCGGGGGCCCTCACAGATACGCAGTATTTT
cdr3_aa: CASSMAGALTDTQYF
cdr3_length: 15
d_call: -
v_call: TRBV19
clone_size: -
j_call: TRBJ2-3

cdr3_nt: TGTGCCAGCAGCCCTGACAGGTTGAACACTGAAGCTTTCTTT
cdr3_aa: CASSPDRLNTEAFF
cdr3_length: 14
d_call: -
v_call: TRBV12-3/TRBV12-4
clone_size: many
j_call: TRBJ1-1

cdr3_nt: TGTGCCAGCAGTTTAGAGGGTGAGCAGTTCTTC
cdr3_aa: CASSLEGEQFF
cdr3_length: 11
d_call: -
v_call: TRBV12-3/TRBV12-4
clone_size: -
j_call: TRBJ2-1

cdr3_nt: TGCGCCAGCAGCGCGGGGGTCCTCAGCTCCTACGAGCAGTACTTC
cdr3_aa: CASSAGVLSSYEQYF
cdr3_length: 15
d_call: TRBD2
v_call: TRBV4-3
clone_size: -
j_call: TRBJ2-7

cdr3_nt: TGTGCCAGCAGTTACATGGTATCAGGGGAAGCTTTCTTT
cdr3_aa: CASSYMVSGEAFF
cdr3_length: 13
d_call: -
v_call: TRBV6-6
clone_size: few
j_call: TRBJ1-1

cdr3_nt: TGTGCCAGCAGCTTAACCCAACCGGACAGGGCCCACCACTCCTACGAGCAGTACTTC
cdr3_aa: CASSLTQPDRAHHSYEQYF
cdr3_length: 19
d_call: TRBD1
v_call: TRBV7-9
clone_size: -
j_call: TRBJ2-7

cdr3_nt: TGTGCCAGCTCACCATTCGGACAGGGACTCTACGAGCAGTACTTC
cdr3_aa: CASSPFGQGLYEQYF
cdr3_length: 15
d_call: TRBD1
v_call: TRBV18
clone_size: many
j_call: TRBJ2-7

cdr3_nt: TGCGCCAGCAGGGGTGGACAGGGCGGGGCTGAAGCTTTCTTT
cdr3_aa: CASRGGQGGAEAFF
cdr3_length: 14
d_call: TRBD1
v_call: TRBV5-1
clone_size: few
j_call: TRBJ1-1